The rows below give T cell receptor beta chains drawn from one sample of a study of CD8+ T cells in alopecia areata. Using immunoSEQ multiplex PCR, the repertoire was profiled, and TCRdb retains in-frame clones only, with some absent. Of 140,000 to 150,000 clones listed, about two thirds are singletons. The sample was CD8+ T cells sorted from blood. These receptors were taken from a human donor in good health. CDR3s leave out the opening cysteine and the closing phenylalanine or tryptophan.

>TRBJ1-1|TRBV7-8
ASSLGTVGTEAF
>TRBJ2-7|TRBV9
ASSPGTGAYEQY
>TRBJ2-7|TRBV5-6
ASSSTSGSSYEQY
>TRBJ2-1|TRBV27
ASSLGGSGSYNEQF
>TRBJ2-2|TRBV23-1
ASRGHDGELF
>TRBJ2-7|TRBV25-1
ASSAGGNEQY
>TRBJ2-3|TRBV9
ASTVDGSSTDTQY
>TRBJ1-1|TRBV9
ASSVATGDSYEAF
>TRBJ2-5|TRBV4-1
ASSQIWGNQETQY
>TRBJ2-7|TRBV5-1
ASSLESSYEQY
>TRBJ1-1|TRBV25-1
ASSVGTNTEAF
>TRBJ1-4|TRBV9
ASSYTGSEDEKLF
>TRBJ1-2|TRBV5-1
ASSLGIGQGSYGYT
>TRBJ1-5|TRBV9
ASSVGSINQPQH
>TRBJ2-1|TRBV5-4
ASSPDSFSYNEQF
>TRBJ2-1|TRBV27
ASMQDFSYNEQF
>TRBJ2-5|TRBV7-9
ASSLEVAVQETQY
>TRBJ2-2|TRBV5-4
ASSWGLGNTGELF
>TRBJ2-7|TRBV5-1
ASSPQGSYEQY
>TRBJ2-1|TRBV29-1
SVPSGHEQF
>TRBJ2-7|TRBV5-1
ASSLSTSAATEQY
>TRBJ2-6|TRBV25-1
ASSGDSGANVLT
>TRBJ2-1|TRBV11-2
ASSFTGQGDEQF